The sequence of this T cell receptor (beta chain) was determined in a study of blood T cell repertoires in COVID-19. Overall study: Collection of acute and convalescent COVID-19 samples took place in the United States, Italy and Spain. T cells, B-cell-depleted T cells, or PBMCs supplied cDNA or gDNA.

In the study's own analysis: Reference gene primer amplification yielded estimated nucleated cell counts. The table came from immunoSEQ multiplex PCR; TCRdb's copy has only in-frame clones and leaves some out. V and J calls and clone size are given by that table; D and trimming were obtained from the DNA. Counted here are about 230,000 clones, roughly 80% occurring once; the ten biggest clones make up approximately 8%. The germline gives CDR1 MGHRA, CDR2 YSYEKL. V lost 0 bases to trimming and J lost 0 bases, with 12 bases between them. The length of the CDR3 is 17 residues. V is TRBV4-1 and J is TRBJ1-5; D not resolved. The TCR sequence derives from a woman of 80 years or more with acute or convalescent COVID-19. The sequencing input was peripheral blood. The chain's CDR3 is CASSQEYQDYSNQPQHF. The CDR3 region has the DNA TGCGCCAGCAGCCAAGAGTATCAGGATTATAGCAATCAGCCCCAGCATTTT.